This T cell receptor (beta chain) was found in a study of blood T cell repertoires in COVID-19. CDR3 length: 15 residues. V gave up 0 bases and J gave up 4 bases, with 11 bases separating them. The germline gives CDR1 SGHRS, CDR2 YFSETQ. Libraries were prepared by immunoSEQ multiplex PCR; TCRdb keeps only in-frame clonotypes and omits some of them. The sample carries about 220,000 clones, around 84% recorded once. The receptor's source is a man between 25 and 39 years old with active or convalescent COVID-19. Sequencing input: peripheral blood. The chain couples TRBV5-1 to TRBJ1-5; D may be TRBD1 (6 bases). As DNA, the CDR3 is TGCGCCAGCAGCTTGGCGACAGGACCGAATCAGCCCCAGCATTTT. Translation: CASSLATGPNQPQHF. The complete variable domain, with remaining parts taken from reference TRBV5-1 and TRBJ1-5, reads KAGVTQTPRYLIKTRGQQVTLSCSPISGHRSVSWYQQTPGQGLQFLFEYFSETQRNKGNFPGRFSGRQFSNSRSEMNVSTLELGDSALYLCASSLATGPNQPQHFGDGTRLSIL.